These T cell receptor beta chains were read from a single sample in a study of blood T cells in healthy people across ages. TCRdb recomputed calls from the 5' RACE reads with MiXCR, one row per CDR3 protein. The data hold nearly 1 million distinct CDR3 sequences, with roughly 47% observed a single time. The sequenced sample was blood. Receptor source: a woman aged 60-75 years in good health. Each CDR3 is given with its conserved first and last residue. The D gene is left open where the match is weak. Size is stated for part of the rows, as once, few or many counts, or as a class when the clone is expanded.

V gene	J gene	clone size	D gene	CDR3 DNA	CDR3 protein
TRBV28	TRBJ1-1	few	NA	TGTGCCAGCAGTTTAACTGGGGAGAGGACTGAAGCTTTCTTT	CASSLTGERTEAFF
TRBV29-1	TRBJ2-1	NA	NA	TGCAGCGTTGCCCCGACTCCTAGCTCCTACAATGAGCAGTTCTTC	CSVAPTPSSYNEQFF
TRBV7-2	TRBJ2-6	NA	TRBD1	TGTGCCAGCAGCGAAGGGACAGTTCCTTACGTCCTGACTTTC	CASSEGTVPYVLTF
TRBV28	TRBJ1-5	NA	NA	TGTGCCAGCAGTGGGGGGGTTAGCAATCAGCCCCAGCATTTT	CASSGGVSNQPQHF
TRBV20-1	TRBJ2-7	once	TRBD1	TGCAGTGCTAGAGAGGGACAGGGGAGATACGAGCAGTACTTC	CSAREGQGRYEQYF
TRBV5-1	TRBJ2-3	NA	TRBD1	TGCGCCAGCAGCTCTCCGGACAGGGGAACAGATACGCAGTATTTT	CASSSPDRGTDTQYF
TRBV21-1	TRBJ2-7	NA	NA	TGTGCCAGCAGCAAACCCCGGGCCCCGTCCCTTACTCCATACGAGCAGTACTTC	CASSKPRAPSLTPYEQYF
TRBV14	TRBJ1-6	few	NA	TGTGCCAGCAGCCAACGAGGGTGGAATTCACCCCTCCACTTT	CASSQRGWNSPLHF
TRBV29-1	TRBJ2-5	NA	NA	TGCAGCGTTGTGCCGGGTCAAGAGACCCAGTACTTC	CSVVPGQETQYF
TRBV5-1	TRBJ2-3	NA	TRBD2	TGCGCCAGCAGCTTCCGACTAGCGGGAGGAAGCACAGATACGCAGTATTTT	CASSFRLAGGSTDTQYF
TRBV12-3/TRBV12-4	TRBJ2-5	few	NA	TGTGCCAGCAAACAGGGATTCCAAGAGACCCAGTACTTC	CASKQGFQETQYF
TRBV13	TRBJ2-5	few	TRBD2	TGTGCCAGCAGCTTAGGGCGGGAGTCCGTGACCCAGTACTTC	CASSLGRESVTQYF
TRBV28	TRBJ2-7	NA	NA	TGTGCCAGCAGACCCCCAGGCGGTAGCTCCTACGAGCAGTACTTC	CASRPPGGSSYEQYF
TRBV4-2	TRBJ2-1	many	TRBD2	TGTGCCAGCAGCAGACTAGCGGGAGGCCAGTACAATGAGCAGTTCTTC	CASSRLAGGQYNEQFF
TRBV28	TRBJ2-3	NA	TRBD2	TGTGCCAGCAGTTTATCGGGGACTACCCTCACAGATACGCAGTATTTT	CASSLSGTTLTDTQYF
TRBV20-1	TRBJ2-2	few	TRBD2	TGCAGTGCTAGAGGACTAGCTTACACCGGGGAGCTGTTTTTT	CSARGLAYTGELFF
TRBV4-3	TRBJ2-1	NA	NA	TGCGCCAGCAGCCTTCAGGGGGCGGGAGGGCCGGGTGAGCAGTTCTTC	CASSLQGAGGPGEQFF
TRBV4-1	TRBJ2-1	few	NA	TGCGCCAGCAGCCCCCGTCCTAGCAGACTATCCTACAATGAGCAGTTCTTC	CASSPRPSRLSYNEQFF
TRBV6-4	TRBJ2-3	NA	TRBD1	TGTGCCAGCAAAGCGACAGGGGGAAGCACAGATACGCAGTATTTT	CASKATGGSTDTQYF
TRBV7-9	TRBJ1-2	NA	NA	TGTGCCAGCAGCTTACAGGACCTTGGCTACACCTTC	CASSLQDLGYTF
TRBV5-5	TRBJ2-7	NA	TRBD2	TGTGCCAGTAGCCTTTGGACTAGCGGGATGTACGAGCAGTACTTC	CASSLWTSGMYEQYF
TRBV20-1	TRBJ2-5	few	NA	TGCAGTGCCTCACGAGGGGGGGGATTAGAGACCCAGTACTTC	CSASRGGGLETQYF